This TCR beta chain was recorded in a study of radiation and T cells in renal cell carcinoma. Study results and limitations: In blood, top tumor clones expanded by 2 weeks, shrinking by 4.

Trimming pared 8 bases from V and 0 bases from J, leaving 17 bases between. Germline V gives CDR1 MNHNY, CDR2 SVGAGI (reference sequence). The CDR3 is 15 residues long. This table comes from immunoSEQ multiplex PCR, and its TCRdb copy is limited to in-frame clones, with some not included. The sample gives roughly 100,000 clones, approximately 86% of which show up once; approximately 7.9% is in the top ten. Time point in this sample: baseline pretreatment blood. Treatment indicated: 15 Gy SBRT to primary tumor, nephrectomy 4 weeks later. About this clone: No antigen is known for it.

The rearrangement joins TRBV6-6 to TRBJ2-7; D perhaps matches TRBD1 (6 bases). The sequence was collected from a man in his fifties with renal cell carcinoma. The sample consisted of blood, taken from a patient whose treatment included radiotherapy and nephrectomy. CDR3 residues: CASLKKDRISYEQYF. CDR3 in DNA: TGTGCCAGCTTAAAAAAAGACAGGATCTCCTACGAGCAGTACTTC.